This T cell receptor (beta chain) was retrieved from a study of T cells in localized non-small cell lung cancer. Whole-study results and caveats: With higher T cell density in blood came longer overall survival. Peak T cell clonality was found in uninvolved adjacent lung, exceeding tumor. Adjacent lung was found to contain a median around 58 of the top 100 tumor clones. Sequencing involved a lone tumor region, leaving heterogeneity possible.

V was pared by 0 bases and J by 9 bases, with 6 bases of the junction left unmatched. The CDR3 spans 14 residues. Germline V gives CDR1 SGHRS, CDR2 YFSETQ. Assay: immunoSEQ multiplex PCR; the TCRdb copy retains only in-frame clones and omits some. This table holds about 91,000 clones, about 87% found once. On this clone: Its specificity is unknown.

The clonotype was recovered from a man between 35 and 75 years old with stage I squamous cell lung carcinoma. The material was peripheral blood, obtained before any cancer treatment. This chain joins TRBV5-1 and TRBJ2-1, with 7 bases aligning to TRBD2. CDR3 bases: TGCGCCAGCAGCTTGGTTGGGGCGGGGGTTGAGCAGTTCTTC. This gives the protein CASSLVGAGVEQFF.